The 17 T cell receptor beta chains in this list originate from one sample, sequenced in a study of PD-L1 blockade in urothelial cancer. Repertoires were generated with immunoSEQ multiplex PCR, while TCRdb's copy carries only in-frame clones and drops some. The data contain tens of thousands of clones, over 70% of them singletons. The specimen comprised PBMCs, sampled around atezolizumab (anti-PD-L1) treatment. These receptors were collected from a man between 65 and 80 years old with urothelial cancer.

The chain uses TRBV7-9 and TRBJ2-7; possibly TRBD1 for D (6 bases). The V end lost 1 base, the J end lost 5 bases, and 21 bases lay between the germline ends. Per germline, CDR1 SEHNR and CDR2 FQNEAQ (reference sequence). CDR3 length equals 17 residues. CDR3 sequence: CASSLDGAGDLPDEQYF. DNA for the CDR3: TGTGCCAGCAGCTTAGATGGGGCAGGGGACCTCCCTGACGAGCAGTACTTC. Drawing the rest from reference TRBV7-9 and TRBJ2-7, the complete variable domain is DTGVSQNPRHKITKRGQNVTFRCDPISEHNRLYWYRQTLGQGPEFLTYFQNEAQLEKSRLLSDRFSAERPKGSFSTLEIQRTEQGDSAMYLCASSLDGAGDLPDEQYFGPGTRLTVT.

The chain links TRBV7-9 to TRBJ2-5, with unresolved D. Germline CDR1 reads SEHNR; CDR2 reads FQNEAQ (reference sequence). The CDR3 contains 13 residues. V was trimmed by 0 bases and J by 5 bases, leaving 7 bases between them. The CDR3 DNA sequence: TGTGCCAGCAGCTTAGCCGGTCCGGAGACCCAGTACTTC. It codes for CASSLAGPETQYF.

The chain combines TRBV19 with TRBJ2-2; 13 nucleotides match TRBD2. Germline V gene sequence: CDR1 LNHDA, CDR2 SQIVND (reference sequence). The CDR3 is made up of 15 amino acids. Trimming at V came to 4 bases and at J to 7 bases, leaving 3 bases not matched to a gene. The CDR3 DNA reads as TGTGCCAGTAGTAGACTAGCGGGAGGTAACGGGGAGCTGTTTTTT. Amino acids: CASSRLAGGNGELFF.

The V call is TRBV5-1, the J call TRBJ2-3; possibly TRBD2 for D (6 bases). Deletions cut 3 bases from V and 5 bases from J, with 16 bases between. This CDR3 has 15 residues. Germline V gene sequence: CDR1 SGHRS, CDR2 YFSETQ. Here the CDR3 reads CASSSGGSKIDTQYF. The CDR3 DNA reads as TGCGCCAGCAGCTCCGGAGGGAGCAAGATAGATACGCAGTATTTT.

The chain has TRBV11-3 and TRBJ2-1, with 7 bases that match TRBD2. V shed 5 bases and J 7 bases; nucleotides not matched to a gene: 14. The CDR3 extends over 16 amino acids. The germline V gene encodes CDR1 SGHNT and CDR2 YENEEA. The CDR3 DNA reads as TGTGCCAGCAGCCTGGAGGGAGGGTTCGCGGGTAATGAGCAGTTCTTC. The encoded protein is CASSLEGGFAGNEQFF.

This clone is a singleton in its sample. V usage is TRBV21-1 and J usage is TRBJ2-7; the D call TRBD2 from the table was never checked on the DNA. TRBV21-1 is a pseudogene segment. The CDR3 covers 15 residues. The CDR3 region has the DNA TGTGCCAGCAGCTCTGGCGGGGACGACCCCTACGAGCAGTACTTC. Protein: CASSSGGDDPYEQYF.

This clone was seen a handful of times. The junction departs from the called germline gene at one end, perhaps through a read error. The chain joins TRBV28 to TRBJ1-1, with D hard to call. CDR3 length equals 12 residues. The germline gives CDR1 MDHEN, CDR2 SYDVKM. The CDR3 DNA sequence: TGTGCCAGCAGTTTGCGACACACCGAAGCTTTCTTT. Its protein is CASSLRHTEAFF. Combining the CDR3 with reference TRBV28 and TRBJ1-1 gives the whole variable domain DVKVTQSSRYLVKRTGEKVFLECVQDMDHENMFWYRQDPGLGLRLIYFSYDVKMKEKGDIPEGYSVSREKKERFSLILESASTNQTSMYLCASSLRHTEAFFGQGTRLTVV.

The chain links TRBV30 to TRBJ2-2, with TRBD2 matching 7 bases. The CDR3 extends over 16 amino acids. Germline loops: CDR1 GTSNPN, CDR2 SVGIG (reference sequence). The junction had 8 bases not matched to a gene; V was cut back by 0 bases and J by 4 bases. The CDR3 protein is CAWSVTPGGGTGELFF. The CDR3 nucleotides are TGTGCCTGGAGTGTAACCCCCGGCGGGGGCACCGGGGAGCTGTTTTTT.

This sequence joins TRBV27 and TRBJ1-3; 7 nucleotides align to TRBD1. This CDR3 has 14 residues. V dropped 8 bases and J dropped 10; count of bases not matched to a gene: 14. Germline values: CDR1 MNHEY, CDR2 SMNVEV (reference sequence). The DNA for the CDR3 is TGTGCCAGCGGGCTGGCACAGGGGATAGGGACCATATATTTT. Amino acids: CASGLAQGIGTIYF.

The J gene is TRBJ2-3, the V gene TRBV19, with D unresolved. Per germline, CDR1 LNHDA and CDR2 SQIVND (reference sequence). CDR3 size: 14 residues. V was clipped by 2 bases and J by 4 bases, with 10 bases between them. In DNA, the CDR3 is TGTGCCAGTAGTATAAGAGAAGTCCCAGATACGCAGTATTTT. Translation: CASSIREVPDTQYF.

This clone turned up a few times. The chain employs TRBV4-2 and TRBJ2-1, with 9 positions matching TRBD2. The CDR3 is 16 residues long. J was trimmed by 7 bases and V by 0 bases; bases with no gene match: 7. Germline CDR1 and CDR2: LGHNA and YNFKEQ. The CDR3 loop reads CASSQEQGLAGNEQFF. The CDR3 DNA reads TGTGCCAGCAGCCAAGAACAGGGACTAGCTGGGAATGAGCAGTTCTTC.

The chain links TRBV19 to TRBJ1-5; the D is unclear. CDR1 and CDR2 from the germline V gene are LNHDA and SQIVND (reference sequence). The CDR3 consists of 15 residues. Deletions cut 1 base from V and 2 bases from J, with 9 bases between. CDR3 nucleotide sequence: TGTGCCAGTAGTATAGGTTCCGGGGGCAATCAGCCCCAGCATTTT. This encodes CASSIGSGGNQPQHF.

This chain connects TRBV19 to TRBJ2-1; a weak D match, TRBD2 (6 bases). V lost 3 bases and J lost 3, with 9 bases in between. Germline CDR1 and CDR2: LNHDA and SQIVND (reference sequence). The length of the CDR3 is 14 residues. The CDR3, as DNA: TGTGCCAGTAGTATGTTCGGGGGCTACAATGAGCAGTTCTTC. This codes for CASSMFGGYNEQFF. Supplemented by reference TRBV19 and TRBJ2-1, the full variable domain reads DGGITQSPKYLFRKEGQNVTLSCEQNLNHDAMYWYRQDPGQGLRLIYYSQIVNDFQKGDIAEGYSVSREKKESFPLTVTSAQKNPTAFYLCASSMFGGYNEQFFGPGTRLTVL.

The rearrangement uses TRBV6-1 and TRBJ2-3; D might be TRBD1 (6 bases). The CDR3 consists of 15 residues. Trimming pared 2 bases from V and 0 bases from J, leaving 9 bases between. The V gene's germline CDR1 is MNHNS and CDR2 SASEGT. The CDR3 sequence is CASSELGQSTDTQYF. DNA for the CDR3: TGTGCCAGCAGTGAATTAGGACAGAGCACAGATACGCAGTATTTT.

The chain is built from TRBV2 and TRBJ2-1, with TRBD2 matching over 10 bases. The V and J ends lost 6 bases and 2 bases, in that order; junction bases with no gene match: 4. CDR1 and CDR2 from the germline V gene are SNHLY and FYNNEI. This CDR3 contains 15 residues. Here the CDR3 DNA reads TGTGCCAGCAGGACCCTAGCGGGGGCCTACAATGAGCAGTTCTTC. Translated, it gives CASRTLAGAYNEQFF.

V and J are TRBV9 and TRBJ2-1; 8 bases fit TRBD2. The CDR3 consists of 16 residues. The germline V gene encodes CDR1 SGDLS and CDR2 YYNGEE. J gave up 6 bases and V 0 bases, and 8 bases lay outside the gene matches. CDR3 DNA: TGTGCCAGCAGCGTAGGCCCGGGAGGGCCCGGCAATGAGCAGTTCTTC. Translated: CASSVGPGGPGNEQFF.

This rearrangement joins TRBV18 to TRBJ2-1; weak D call: TRBD2 (5 bases). Germline V gene data show CDR1 as KGHSH and CDR2 as LQKENI. Trimming shortened V by 6 bases and J by 7 bases, and 19 bases separated the two germline ends. The CDR3 covers 15 residues. In DNA, the CDR3 is TGTGCCAGCTCCCCGGGGATGGAGCGACCGAATGAGCAGTTCTTC. Its translation: CASSPGMERPNEQFF.